At least ten counts were recorded for the clone carrying this T cell receptor (beta chain). Its antigen remains unknown. Read sequence stops 3 residues before the CDR3 end, and the germline J gene provides the missing end. Profiled with immunoSEQ multiplex PCR; TCRdb holds only in-frame clones, not every one. Singletons are absent from the sample, which has more than 20,000 clones. Blood samples were heparinized, about 4.5 to 8 ml per donor. The data belong to a study of T cell clonality in common variable immunodeficiency. V gave up 0 bases and J gave up 6 bases, with 7 bases separating them. Germline CDR1 reads SGDLS; CDR2 reads YYNGEE. This CDR3 is 13 amino acids long. Study-wide results and limits: T cell subpopulation sequencing would be needed to explain CVID clonality. CVID subjects shared fewer TCRbeta clones than healthy controls did. In common variable immunodeficiency, TCR beta chains reportedly carried fewer deletions and N-nucleotide insertions. CVID subjects showed higher TCRbeta clonality than healthy controls.

Sequenced material: peripheral blood mononuclear cells. This chain joins TRBV9 and TRBJ1-5; D remains ambiguous. This receptor was obtained from a human donor with common variable immunodeficiency. CDR3 sequence reads: CASSVASGQPQHF. Incomplete CDR3 DNA: TGTGCCAGCAGCGTAGCTTCGGGTCAGCCC.